This is a list of T cell receptor beta chains from one sample in a study of T cell responses to AZD1222 COVID-19 vaccine. Some clones are missing from TCRdb's copy, which holds only in-frame ones; the method was immunoSEQ multiplex PCR. The sample holds roughly 77,000 clones, about 90% seen once. Sequencing used peripheral blood, obtained on day 0 of MenACWY control vaccination. These receptors were obtained from an adult in good health. The CDR3 runs from the conserved cysteine through the conserved F or W. A D gene is named only where the DNA matches it firmly. Clone size is not always given. Where it is, it says once, few, many or a class for expanded clones.

v_gene	d_gene	j_gene	abundance	CDR3nt	CDR3aa
TRBV9	TRBD2	TRBJ2-3	-	TGTGCCAGCAGCGCTACTAGCGGGGACCTAAACACAGATACGCAGTATTTT	CASSATSGDLNTDTQYF
TRBV7-9	-	TRBJ1-1	-	TGTGCCAGCAGCCCCCCAGGAGACACTGAAGCTTTCTTT	CASSPPGDTEAFF
TRBV5-4	-	TRBJ1-4	-	TGTGCCAGCAGCGTACTGACAGGAACCAGGGTGGAAAAACTGTTTTTT	CASSVLTGTRVEKLFF
TRBV28	-	TRBJ1-1	-	TGTGCCAGCGGGAGGGGGTTAGGGGCTTTCTTT	CASGRGLGAFF
TRBV5-5	-	TRBJ2-7	-	TGTGCCAGCAGCTTGGCCGACCGTCCACGCTCCGAGCAGTACTTC	CASSLADRPRSEQYF
TRBV5-1	-	TRBJ2-2	-	TGCGCCAGCAGCTTGGTGGGAAACGCGAACACCGGGGAGCTGTTTTTT	CASSLVGNANTGELFF
TRBV27	TRBD2	TRBJ2-5	-	TGTGCCAGCAGTTCGGGACTAGCGGGAGGCCAAGAGACCCAGTACTTC	CASSSGLAGGQETQYF
TRBV27	TRBD1	TRBJ2-1	-	TGTGCCAGCAGTTTAAGGACAGGTGATTCCTACAATGAGCAGTTCTTC	CASSLRTGDSYNEQFF
TRBV28	TRBD1	TRBJ1-2	-	TGTGCCAGCAGCAAGACAGGGGGGTCATATGGCTACACCTTC	CASSKTGGSYGYTF
TRBV10-1	TRBD1	TRBJ2-3	-	TGCGCCAGCAGTCCCGGGACAGGGAACGACCGGGGAGATACGCAGTATTTT	CASSPGTGNDRGDTQYF
TRBV19	-	TRBJ2-5	-	TGTGCCAGTAGTATTCAGCAGGGAATATCGGAGACCCAGTACTTC	CASSIQQGISETQYF
TRBV23-1	TRBD1	TRBJ2-7	-	TGCGCCAGCAGTCAGTACCGGGACAGATTCTACGAGCAGTACTTC	CASSQYRDRFYEQYF
TRBV9	TRBD1	TRBJ1-1	-	TGTGCCAGCAGCGCGGACAGGGTGGGGACTGAAGCTTTCTTT	CASSADRVGTEAFF
TRBV5-4	-	TRBJ2-7	once	TGTGCCAGCAGCGCCGGGACACCACCCCCCTACGAGCAGTACTTC	CASSAGTPPPYEQYF
TRBV5-1	-	TRBJ1-6	-	TGCGCCAGCAGCTTGTCGCAGGGAAGTCGCCTCCACTTT	CASSLSQGSRLHF
TRBV2	-	TRBJ1-2	once	TGTGCCAGCGGAGTGGAAACCCCGAGATACACCTTC	CASGVETPRYTF
TRBV11-2	TRBD1	TRBJ1-2	-	TGTGCCAGCAGCATGACAGGGGCCAACCTTAACTATGGCTACACCTTC	CASSMTGANLNYGYTF
TRBV30	TRBD2	TRBJ2-1	-	TGTGCCTGGAGTCCGGGACTAGCGGTAGATGAGCAGTTCTTC	CAWSPGLAVDEQFF
TRBV3-1/TRBV3-2	-	TRBJ1-4	-	TGTGCCAGCAGCCAGGTACAGGCTGGGGAAAAACTGTTTTTT	CASSQVQAGEKLFF
TRBV28	-	TRBJ1-1	-	TGTGCCAGCTCTCCGGCAGGGACCAACACTGAAGCTTTCTTT	CASSPAGTNTEAFF
TRBV7-9	-	TRBJ2-3	-	TGTGCCAGCAGCTTAGGGACAGCGAACCAAGGTAGCACAGATACGCAGTATTTT	CASSLGTANQGSTDTQYF
TRBV24-1	-	TRBJ2-3	-	TGTGCCACCAGTGGCTCCTCCTTCCGGGACTCCGGGCGGGAAGATACGCAGTATTTT	CATSGSSFRDSGREDTQYF
TRBV2	-	TRBJ2-7	-	TGTGCCAGCATATTAGCGGAGGCCTACGAGCAGTACTTC	CASILAEAYEQYF
TRBV18	TRBD1	TRBJ2-3	-	TGTGCCAGCTCACCACCTTCGGGACAGGGCGATACGCAGTATTTT	CASSPPSGQGDTQYF
TRBV19	-	TRBJ1-5	-	TGTGCCAGTAGTATAAGTAAGGGAACAGACAATCAGCCCCAGCATTTT	CASSISKGTDNQPQHF
TRBV6-1	TRBD2	TRBJ2-3	once	TGTGCCAGCAGGGAAGCGGGGGGGCAGGTAGATACGCAGTATTTT	CASREAGGQVDTQYF
TRBV12-3/TRBV12-4	-	TRBJ2-3	-	TGTGCCAGCAGTTTACTCCGCACAGATACGCAGTATTTT	CASSLLRTDTQYF
TRBV5-1	TRBD2	TRBJ2-3	once	TGCGCCAGCAGCTTGGCCCTAAGGCTAGCGGGAGAAGCAGATACGCAGTATTTT	CASSLALRLAGEADTQYF
TRBV27	TRBD1	TRBJ2-2	-	TGTGCCAGCAGCTCAAAACAGGGGACCGGGGAGCTGTTTTTT	CASSSKQGTGELFF
TRBV15	-	TRBJ2-1	-	TGTGCCACCAGCAGAACCCGGACAGCTGAGACCTACAATGAGCAGTTCTTC	CATSRTRTAETYNEQFF
TRBV2	TRBD1	TRBJ2-1	-	TGTGCCAGCAGTGCGGACAGGGGCCACAATGAGCAGTTCTTC	CASSADRGHNEQFF
TRBV11-2	TRBD1	TRBJ1-3	-	TGTGCCAGCAGCTCGGACAGGGGTGGAAACACCATATATTTT	CASSSDRGGNTIYF
TRBV5-1	TRBD1	TRBJ1-2	-	TGCGCCAGCAGCTCTGGACAGGGGGCGTACTATGGCTACACCTTC	CASSSGQGAYYGYTF
TRBV12-5	-	TRBJ1-6	-	TGTGCTAGTGGTTTGGCAGGCCCCTATAATTCACCCCTCCACTTT	CASGLAGPYNSPLHF
TRBV9	TRBD2	TRBJ2-3	-	TGTGCCAGCAGCGCTCGACTAGCGGGGGGACACACAGATACGCAGTATTTT	CASSARLAGGHTDTQYF
TRBV6-1	-	TRBJ2-1	once	TGTGCCAGCAGTGAAATGTTTAGCGGCCGCTACAATGAGCAGTTCTTC	CASSEMFSGRYNEQFF
TRBV5-8	-	TRBJ2-5	-	TGTGCCAGCAGCTCCCCCGGGGGACAGTGGCAAATAGAGACCCAGTACTTC	CASSSPGGQWQIETQYF
TRBV18	TRBD1	TRBJ1-5	-	TGTGCCAGCTCAGAGTACACAGGGGTTGATCAGCCCCAGCATTTT	CASSEYTGVDQPQHF
TRBV6-2/TRBV6-3	-	TRBJ2-5	-	TGTGCCAGCAACCCCGGGACCGTCCAAGAGACCCAGTACTTC	CASNPGTVQETQYF
TRBV28	-	TRBJ2-3	-	TGTGCCAGCAAGGGGAGACAGTTTAGCACAGATACGCAGTATTTT	CASKGRQFSTDTQYF
TRBV6-6	-	TRBJ2-7	few	TGTGCCAGCATTGACACCGCCGGCTACGAGCAGTACTTC	CASIDTAGYEQYF
TRBV30	-	TRBJ1-4	-	TGTGCCTGGAACCAGGGACATCGGAATAATGAAAAACTGTTTTTT	CAWNQGHRNNEKLFF
TRBV6-5	-	TRBJ2-5	-	TGTGCCAGCAGTAACCGGGGAATCAAAGAGACCCAGTACTTC	CASSNRGIKETQYF
TRBV12-3/TRBV12-4	TRBD1	TRBJ2-2	-	TGTGCCAGCAAGGGGGACAGCGGGGAGCTGTTTTTT	CASKGDSGELFF
TRBV5-5	TRBD1	TRBJ1-6	-	TGTGCCAGCAGCTTGGAACCGACAGGGGGATATAATTCACCCCTCCACTTT	CASSLEPTGGYNSPLHF
TRBV7-2	-	TRBJ2-7	-	TGTGCCAGCAGCTTAGCTCCGGGCTACGAGCAGTACTTC	CASSLAPGYEQYF
TRBV6-1	-	TRBJ1-4	-	TGTGCCAGCAGTGAAATTCGGGGATATGAAAAACTGTTTTTT	CASSEIRGYEKLFF
TRBV18	-	TRBJ2-3	-	TGTGCCAGCTCAATCCGGGACATAACAGATACGCAGTATTTT	CASSIRDITDTQYF
TRBV19	-	TRBJ1-2	-	TGTGCCAGTAGTATGCGGTTCCGTGACTATGGCTACACCTTC	CASSMRFRDYGYTF
TRBV6-2/TRBV6-3	-	TRBJ2-7	-	TGTGCCAGCAGCCCCCTCTACGAGCAGTACTTC	CASSPLYEQYF
TRBV13	-	TRBJ1-1	-	TGTGCCAGCAGGCAGGGGACTGAAGCTTTCTTT	CASRQGTEAFF
TRBV4-3	-	TRBJ2-5	once	TGCGCCAGCAGTACGGACCTATGGGAGACCCAGTACTTC	CASSTDLWETQYF
TRBV5-6	TRBD1	TRBJ2-1	-	TGTGCCAGCAGCGGGGACAGGGGTGATGAGCAGTTCTTC	CASSGDRGDEQFF
TRBV11-2	TRBD2	TRBJ2-7	-	TGTGCCAGCAGCACAGGACTAGCGGGAGCTGAGCAGTACTTC	CASSTGLAGAEQYF
TRBV7-9	-	TRBJ2-5	-	TGTGCCAGCAGCCCGCGGTGGGAGACCCAGTACTTC	CASSPRWETQYF
TRBV19	-	TRBJ2-2	-	TGTGCCAGTAGTATAGTGCCGGGGGCCGGCGGGGAGCTGTTTTTT	CASSIVPGAGGELFF
TRBV19	-	TRBJ1-5	once	TGTGCCAGTAGGACGACAAAAAGTAGCAATCAGCCCCAGCATTTT	CASRTTKSSNQPQHF
TRBV15	-	TRBJ2-3	-	TGTGCCACCAGCAGAGATGCGGCCGGCACAGATACGCAGTATTTT	CATSRDAAGTDTQYF
TRBV19	-	TRBJ1-1	-	TGTGCCAGTAGTATGGTCGGGACGGGGAACACTGAAGCTTTCTTT	CASSMVGTGNTEAFF
TRBV5-8	-	TRBJ1-2	-	TGTGCCAGCGGATCCGTGTCCTATGGCTACACCTTC	CASGSVSYGYTF